What follows is one TCR beta chain and its context. Its antigen is unknown. Germline CDR1 reads KGHSH; CDR2 reads LQKENI. CDR3 length equals 15 residues. Trimming took 4 bases from V and 4 from J; bases not matched to a gene: 6. This entry comes from a study of cytomegalovirus exposure and HLA in healthy donors. Study-wide points: More clonal expansion characterized HLA-associated TCR beta chains than equally common others in a later analysis.

PCR amplification relied on 60 Vbeta primers (plus 13 Jbeta primers). The method was immunoSEQ multiplex PCR; TCRdb's version includes in-frame clones alone and lacks a portion of them. The table has around 250,000 clones, about 93% seen once. The rearrangement joins TRBV18 to TRBJ2-5; 10 bases are shared with TRBD2. Sequenced: PBMCs. This sequence originates from a girl aged 2 to 10 in good health and CMV-seronegative. The CDR3 sequence: CASSHSSGSGETQYF. The CDR3 DNA follows: TGTGCCAGCTCACACTCTAGCGGGAGCGGAGAGACCCAGTACTTC. Drawing the rest from reference TRBV18 and TRBJ2-5, the complete variable domain is NAGVMQNPRHLVRRRGQEARLRCSPMKGHSHVYWYRQLPEEGLKFMVYLQKENIIDESGMPKERFSAEFPKEGPSILRIQQVVRGDSAAYFCASSHSSGSGETQYFGPGTRLLVL.